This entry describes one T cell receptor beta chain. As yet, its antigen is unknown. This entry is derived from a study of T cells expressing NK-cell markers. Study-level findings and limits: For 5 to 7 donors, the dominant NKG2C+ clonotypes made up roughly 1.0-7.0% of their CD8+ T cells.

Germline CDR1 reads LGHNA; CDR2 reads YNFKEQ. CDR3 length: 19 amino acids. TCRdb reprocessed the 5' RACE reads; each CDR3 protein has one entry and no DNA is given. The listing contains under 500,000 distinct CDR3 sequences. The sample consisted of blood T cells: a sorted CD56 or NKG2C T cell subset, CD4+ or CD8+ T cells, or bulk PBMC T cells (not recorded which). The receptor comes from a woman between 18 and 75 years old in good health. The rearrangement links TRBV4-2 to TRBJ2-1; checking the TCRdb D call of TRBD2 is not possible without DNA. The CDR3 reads CASSQILTSGGSSYNEQFF.